Each of the 13 T cell receptor beta chains below was sequenced from the same sample in a study of cytomegalovirus exposure and HLA in healthy donors. Clones were sequenced by immunoSEQ multiplex PCR, and TCRdb holds only the in-frame ones, with some missing. The profile covers 150,000 to 200,000 clones, with 89% appearing a single time and under 13% taken by the ten largest. Source material: PBMCs. The source is a woman aged 18-29 years in good health and CMV-seropositive.

The rearrangement joins TRBV5-8 to TRBJ2-7, with TRBD1 matching 9 bases. The V gene end was trimmed by 0 bases and the J gene end by 3 bases; junction bases not matched to a gene: 4. Germline CDR1 SGHTS, CDR2 YDEGEE. CDR3 length: 15 residues. CDR3 in amino acids: CASSLGQGGIYEQYF. CDR3 bases: TGTGCCAGCAGCTTGGGACAGGGGGGAATCTACGAGCAGTACTTC.

The chain has TRBV12-5 and TRBJ2-5; D remains ambiguous. CDR3 length equals 9 residues. The ends were cut back, 7 bases at V and 11 bases at J, with 8 bases in the middle. Germline V gene data show CDR1 as LGHNT and CDR2 as FRNRAP. CDR3 sequence: CASEENQYF. The CDR3 nucleotides are TGTGCTAGTGAGGAGAATCAGTACTTC.

The chain couples TRBV4-1 to TRBJ2-1; 8 bases are a match to TRBD2. Germline trimming cut 3 bases from V and 4 bases from J; bases unmatched to any gene: 8. This CDR3 comprises 16 residues. Looked up from germline, CDR1 is MGHRA and CDR2 is YSYEKL. CDR3 DNA: TGCGCCAGCAGCCAGCAAACTAGCGGACATTACAATGAGCAGTTCTTC. Translating gives CASSQQTSGHYNEQFF.

The chain combines TRBV5-6 with TRBJ1-5; D is unclear. V shed 2 bases and J shed 4 bases, with 7 bases lying between them. This CDR3 spans 13 amino acids. Germline values: CDR1 SGHDT, CDR2 YYEEEE. DNA of the CDR3: TGTGCCAGCAGCTTCGGCGGTAATCAGCCCCAGCATTTT. Amino acids: CASSFGGNQPQHF.

V gene TRBV5-1 combines with J gene TRBJ1-3; D gene uncertain. Germline V lookup: CDR1 SGHRS, CDR2 YFSETQ. The CDR3 sequence is 18 residues long. Deletions cut 2 bases from V and 0 bases from J, with 18 bases between. The CDR3 protein is CASSLDRTEAYSGNTIYF. DNA for the CDR3: TGCGCCAGCAGCTTAGACCGGACGGAGGCGTACTCTGGAAACACCATATATTTT.

The J gene is TRBJ2-1, the V gene TRBV20-1; D remains ambiguous. The V and J ends lost 5 bases and 6 bases respectively, with 8 bases between them. The CDR3 loop spans 11 amino acids. Germline V gene sequence: CDR1 DFQATT, CDR2 SNEGSKA (reference sequence). In DNA, the CDR3 is TGCAGTGCTGCCCGGTCCAATGAGCAGTTCTTC. It encodes CSAARSNEQFF.

V and J are TRBV18 and TRBJ2-1; D is uncertain. Trimming pared 8 bases from V and 6 bases from J, leaving 11 bases between. Germline CDR1 and CDR2: KGHSH and LQKENI. The CDR3 is made up of 12 amino acids. The CDR3 loop reads CASATWPNEQFF. Written as DNA, the CDR3 is TGTGCCAGCGCCACCTGGCCCAATGAGCAGTTCTTC.

The chain has TRBV5-1 and TRBJ2-7, with a possible D match to TRBD2 (6 bases). This CDR3 has 14 residues. V dropped 7 bases and J dropped 4 bases, with 18 bases sitting between them. CDR1 is SGHRS and CDR2 is YFSETQ in the germline V gene. CDR3 DNA: TGCGCCAGCTGGGCGGGACCGCAGAGATACGAGCAGTACTTC. It yields the protein CASWAGPQRYEQYF.

The chain employs TRBV4-1 and TRBJ2-1; D is possibly TRBD2 (5 bases). CDR1 MGHRA and CDR2 YSYEKL come from the germline V gene. V lost 2 bases, J lost 9 bases, and 14 bases lay in between. This CDR3 region has 14 residues. In nucleotides, the CDR3 is TGCGCCAGCAGCCAACCCCAAAGGGCGGGTGAGCAGTTCTTC. It translates to CASSQPQRAGEQFF.

The chain has TRBV5-1 and TRBJ2-7; 12 nucleotides match TRBD2. V trimming: 4 bases; J trimming: 2 bases; junction bases outside the gene matches: 4. Germline V gives CDR1 SGHRS, CDR2 YFSETQ. The CDR3 runs to 15 residues. CDR3 in DNA: TGCGCCAGCAGCCCTCTAGCGGGAGGGCCCTACGAGCAGTACTTC. Translated: CASSPLAGGPYEQYF.

The chain is built from TRBV18 and TRBJ2-5; no firm D call. Trimming took 3 bases from V and 2 from J, leaving 16 bases between them. The CDR3 is 16 residues long. CDR1 and CDR2 (germline): KGHSH, LQKENI. CDR3 sequence reads: CASSPLPVAEQETQYF. The CDR3 coding sequence is TGTGCCAGCTCACCGCTGCCAGTAGCAGAACAAGAGACCCAGTACTTC.

In nucleotides, the CDR3 is TGTGCCAGCAGCCTTCTAGCGGGAGCAGGAACCGGGGAGCTGTTTTTT. The encoded protein is CASSLLAGAGTGELFF. The genes are TRBV27 and TRBJ2-2, with 10 bases identical to TRBD2. Germline CDR1 MNHEY, CDR2 SMNVEV (reference sequence). The CDR3 is 16 residues long. V lost 6 bases to trimming and J lost 5 bases; unmatched junction nucleotides: 9.

This sequence joins TRBV19 and TRBJ2-2, with D perhaps matching TRBD1 (6 bases). Trimming removed 7 bases from V and 6 bases from J, with 18 bases in between. CDR1 is LNHDA, CDR2 SQIVND, per germline (reference sequence). The CDR3 loop spans 15 amino acids. The CDR3 DNA reads TGTGCCAGTACGGGCCACAGGGATTGGGCCGGGGAGCTGTTTTTT. Residues: CASTGHRDWAGELFF.